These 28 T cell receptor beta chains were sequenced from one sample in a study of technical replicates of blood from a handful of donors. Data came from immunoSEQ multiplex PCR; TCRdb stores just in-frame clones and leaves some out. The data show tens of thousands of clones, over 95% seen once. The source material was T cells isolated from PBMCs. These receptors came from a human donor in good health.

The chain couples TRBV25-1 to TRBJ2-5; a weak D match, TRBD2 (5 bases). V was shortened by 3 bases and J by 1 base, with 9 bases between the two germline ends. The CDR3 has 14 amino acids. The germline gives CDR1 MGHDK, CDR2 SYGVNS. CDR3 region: CASSDERPQETQYF. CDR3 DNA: TGTGCCAGCAGTGACGAGCGGCCCCAAGAGACCCAGTACTTC.

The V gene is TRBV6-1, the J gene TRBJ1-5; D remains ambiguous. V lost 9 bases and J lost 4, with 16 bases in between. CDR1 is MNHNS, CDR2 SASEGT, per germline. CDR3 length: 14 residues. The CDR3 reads CASTDGIVNQPQHF. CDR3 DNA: TGTGCCAGTACCGACGGGATCGTGAATCAGCCCCAGCATTTT.

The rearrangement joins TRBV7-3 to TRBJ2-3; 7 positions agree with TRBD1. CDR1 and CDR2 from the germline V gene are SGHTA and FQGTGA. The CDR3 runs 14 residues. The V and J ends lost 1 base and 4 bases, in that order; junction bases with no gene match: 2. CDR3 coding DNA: TGTGCCAGCAGCTTAAAAGGGGGCGCAGATACGCAGTATTTT. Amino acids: CASSLKGGADTQYF. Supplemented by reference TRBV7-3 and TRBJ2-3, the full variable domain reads GAGVSQTPSNKVTEKGKYVELRCDPISGHTALYWYRQSLGQGPEFLIYFQGTGAADDSGLPNDRFFAVRPEGSVSTLKIQRTERGDSAVYLCASSLKGGADTQYFGPGTRLTVL.

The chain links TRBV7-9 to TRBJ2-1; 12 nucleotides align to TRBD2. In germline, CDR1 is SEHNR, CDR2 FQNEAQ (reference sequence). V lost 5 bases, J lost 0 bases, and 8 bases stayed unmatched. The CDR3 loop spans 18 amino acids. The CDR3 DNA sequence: TGTGCCAGCAGCCGTGGGACTAGCGGGTCGAGCTCCTACAATGAGCAGTTCTTC. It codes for CASSRGTSGSSSYNEQFF.

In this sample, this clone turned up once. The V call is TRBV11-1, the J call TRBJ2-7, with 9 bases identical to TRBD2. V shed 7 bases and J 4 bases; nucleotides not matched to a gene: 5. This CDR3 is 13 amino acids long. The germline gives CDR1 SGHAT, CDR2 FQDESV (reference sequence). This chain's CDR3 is CASNKREEYEQYF. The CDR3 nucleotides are TGTGCCAGCAACAAGCGGGAGGAGTACGAGCAGTACTTC.

CDR3 sequence: CAWRVAGSKDIQYF. CDR3 coding DNA: TGTGCCTGGAGGGTAGCGGGATCTAAAGACATTCAGTACTTC. This chain joins TRBV30 and TRBJ2-4, with 8 positions matching TRBD2. The V segment lost 3 bases and the J segment 8 bases; nucleotides outside the gene matches: 9. From germline, CDR1 is GTSNPN and CDR2 SVGIG (reference sequence). This CDR3 contains 14 residues.

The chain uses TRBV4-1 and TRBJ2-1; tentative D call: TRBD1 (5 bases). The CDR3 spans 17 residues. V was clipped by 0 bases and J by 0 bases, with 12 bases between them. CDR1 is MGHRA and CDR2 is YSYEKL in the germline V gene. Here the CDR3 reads CASSQEPDTSSYNEQFF. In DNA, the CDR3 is TGCGCCAGCAGCCAAGAGCCGGACACCAGCTCCTACAATGAGCAGTTCTTC.

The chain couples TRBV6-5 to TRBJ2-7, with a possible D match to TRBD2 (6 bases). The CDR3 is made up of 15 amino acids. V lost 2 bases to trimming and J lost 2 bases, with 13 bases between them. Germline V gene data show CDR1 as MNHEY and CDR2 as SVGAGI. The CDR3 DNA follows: TGTGCCAGCAGTTACGGCCCCCGCGGGGCCTACGAGCAGTACTTC. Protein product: CASSYGPRGAYEQYF.

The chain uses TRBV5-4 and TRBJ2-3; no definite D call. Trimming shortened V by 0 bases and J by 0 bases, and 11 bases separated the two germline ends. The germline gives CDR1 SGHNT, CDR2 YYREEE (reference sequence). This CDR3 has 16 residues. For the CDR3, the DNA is TGTGCCAGCAGCTTGGCCGCACCGACTAGCACAGATACGCAGTATTTT. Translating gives CASSLAAPTSTDTQYF.

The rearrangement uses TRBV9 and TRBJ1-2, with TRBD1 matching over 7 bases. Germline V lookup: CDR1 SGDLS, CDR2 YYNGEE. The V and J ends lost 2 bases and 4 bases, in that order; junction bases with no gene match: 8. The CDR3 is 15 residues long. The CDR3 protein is CASSVGEQGLYGYTF. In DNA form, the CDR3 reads TGTGCCAGCAGCGTGGGAGAACAGGGGCTCTATGGCTACACCTTC.

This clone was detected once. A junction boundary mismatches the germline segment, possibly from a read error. The CDR3 protein is CASSLTDRVGHTIYF. CDR3 nucleotides: TGTGCCAGCAGCTTAACCGACAGGGTTGGACACACCATATATTTT. The V call is TRBV7-9, the J call TRBJ1-3; TRBD1 matches 7 bases. Germline loops: CDR1 SEHNR, CDR2 FQNEAQ (reference sequence). The CDR3 is 15 amino acids.

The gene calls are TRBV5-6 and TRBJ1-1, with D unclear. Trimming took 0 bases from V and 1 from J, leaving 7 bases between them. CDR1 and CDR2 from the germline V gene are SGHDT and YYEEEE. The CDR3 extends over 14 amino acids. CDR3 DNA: TGTGCCAGCAGCTTGGACTCTCCGAACACTGAAGCTTTCTTT. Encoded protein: CASSLDSPNTEAFF.

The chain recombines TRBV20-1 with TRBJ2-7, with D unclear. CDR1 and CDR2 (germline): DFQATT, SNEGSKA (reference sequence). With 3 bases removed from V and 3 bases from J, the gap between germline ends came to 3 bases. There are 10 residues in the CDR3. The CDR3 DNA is TGCAGTGCTAGTCACTACGAGCAGTACTTC. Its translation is CSASHYEQYF.

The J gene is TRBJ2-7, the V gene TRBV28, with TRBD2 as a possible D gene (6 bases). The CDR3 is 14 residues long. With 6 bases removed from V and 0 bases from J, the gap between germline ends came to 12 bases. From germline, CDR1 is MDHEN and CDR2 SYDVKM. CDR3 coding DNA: TGTGCCAGCAGCGTCAGCGGGTACTCCTACGAGCAGTACTTC. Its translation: CASSVSGYSYEQYF.

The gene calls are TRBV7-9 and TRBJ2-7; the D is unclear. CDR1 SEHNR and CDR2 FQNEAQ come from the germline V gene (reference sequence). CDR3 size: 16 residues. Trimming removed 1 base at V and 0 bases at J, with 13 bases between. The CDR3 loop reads CASSLDAPSSSYEQYF. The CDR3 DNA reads TGTGCCAGCAGCTTAGATGCGCCTTCGAGCTCCTACGAGCAGTACTTC.

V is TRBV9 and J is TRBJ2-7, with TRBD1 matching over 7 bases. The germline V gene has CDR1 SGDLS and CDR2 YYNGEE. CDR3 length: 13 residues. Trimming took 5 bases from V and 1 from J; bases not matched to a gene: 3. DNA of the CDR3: TGTGCCAGCAGGACAGGGAAGTCCTACGAGCAGTACTTC. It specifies CASRTGKSYEQYF.

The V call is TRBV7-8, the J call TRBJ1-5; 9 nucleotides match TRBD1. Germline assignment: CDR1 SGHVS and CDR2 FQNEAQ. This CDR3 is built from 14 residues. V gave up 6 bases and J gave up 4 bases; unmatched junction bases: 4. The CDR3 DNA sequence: TGTGCCAGCAGTCCCGGGACAGGGAATCAGCCCCAGCATTTT. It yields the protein CASSPGTGNQPQHF.

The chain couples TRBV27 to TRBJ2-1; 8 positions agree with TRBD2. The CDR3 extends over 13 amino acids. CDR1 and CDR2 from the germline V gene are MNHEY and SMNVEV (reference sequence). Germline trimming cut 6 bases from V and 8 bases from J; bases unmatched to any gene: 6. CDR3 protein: CASSGTSLHEQFF. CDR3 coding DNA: TGTGCCAGCAGCGGGACTAGTCTACATGAGCAGTTCTTC.

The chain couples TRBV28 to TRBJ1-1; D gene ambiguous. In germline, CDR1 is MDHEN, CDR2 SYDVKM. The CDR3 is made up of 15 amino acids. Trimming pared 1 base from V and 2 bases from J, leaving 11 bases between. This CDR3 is CASSLLGQENTEAFF. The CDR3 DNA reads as TGTGCCAGCAGTTTATTGGGCCAGGAAAACACTGAAGCTTTCTTT.

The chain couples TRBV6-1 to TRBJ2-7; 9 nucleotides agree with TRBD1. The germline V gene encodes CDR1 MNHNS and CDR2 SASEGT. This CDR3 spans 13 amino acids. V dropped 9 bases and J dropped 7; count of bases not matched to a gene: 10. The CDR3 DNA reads TGTGCCAGTAACCGGGACAGGGTGGAAGAGCAGTACTTC. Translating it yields CASNRDRVEEQYF.

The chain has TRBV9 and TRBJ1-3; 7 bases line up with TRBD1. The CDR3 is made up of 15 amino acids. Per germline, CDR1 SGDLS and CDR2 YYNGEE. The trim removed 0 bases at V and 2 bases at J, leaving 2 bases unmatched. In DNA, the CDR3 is TGTGCCAGCAGCGTAGAAAGGGGGCCTGGAAACACCATATATTTT. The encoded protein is CASSVERGPGNTIYF. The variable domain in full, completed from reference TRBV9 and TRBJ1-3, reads DSGVTQTPKHLITATGQRVTLRCSPRSGDLSVYWYQQSLDQGLQFLIQYYNGEERAKGNILERFSAQQFPDLHSELNLSSLELGDSALYFCASSVERGPGNTIYFGEGSWLTVV.

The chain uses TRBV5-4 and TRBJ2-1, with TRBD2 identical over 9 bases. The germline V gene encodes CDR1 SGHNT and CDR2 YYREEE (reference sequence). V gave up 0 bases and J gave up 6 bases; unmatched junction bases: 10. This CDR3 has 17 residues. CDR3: CASSLEVWREGGNEQFF. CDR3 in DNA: TGTGCCAGCAGCTTGGAGGTATGGCGGGAGGGGGGCAATGAGCAGTTCTTC.

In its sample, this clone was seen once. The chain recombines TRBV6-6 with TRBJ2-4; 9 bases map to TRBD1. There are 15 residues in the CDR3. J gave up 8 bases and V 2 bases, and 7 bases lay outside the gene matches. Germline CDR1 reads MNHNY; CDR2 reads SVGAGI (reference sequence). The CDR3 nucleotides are TGTGCCAGCAGTTACCGGGGGACAGGGTCGGACATTCAGTACTTC. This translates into CASSYRGTGSDIQYF.

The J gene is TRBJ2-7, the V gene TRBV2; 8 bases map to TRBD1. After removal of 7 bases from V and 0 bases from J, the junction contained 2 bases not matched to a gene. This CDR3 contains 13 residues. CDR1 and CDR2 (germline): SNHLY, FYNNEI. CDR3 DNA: TGTGCCAGCATACAGGGGGACTCCTACGAGCAGTACTTC. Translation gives CASIQGDSYEQYF.

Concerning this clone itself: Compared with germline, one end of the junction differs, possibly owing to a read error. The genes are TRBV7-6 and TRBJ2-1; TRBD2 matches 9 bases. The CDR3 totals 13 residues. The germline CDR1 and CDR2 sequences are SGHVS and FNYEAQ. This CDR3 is CASSLAGDGEQFF. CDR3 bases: TGTGCCAGCAGTTTAGCGGGAGACGGTGAGCAGTTCTTC. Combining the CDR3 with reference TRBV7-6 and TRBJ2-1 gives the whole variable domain GAGVSQSPRYKVTKRGQDVALRCDPISGHVSLYWYRQALGQGPEFLTYFNYEAQQDKSGLPNDRFSAERPEGSISTLTIQRTEQRDSAMYRCASSLAGDGEQFFGPGTRLTVL.

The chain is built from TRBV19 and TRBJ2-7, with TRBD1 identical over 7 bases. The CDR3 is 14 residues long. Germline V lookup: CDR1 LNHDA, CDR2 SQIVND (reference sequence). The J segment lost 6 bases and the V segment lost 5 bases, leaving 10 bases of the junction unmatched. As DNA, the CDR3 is TGTGCCAGTAGTCACCGGGACAGTAGGGTCGAGCAGTACTTC. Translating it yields CASSHRDSRVEQYF.

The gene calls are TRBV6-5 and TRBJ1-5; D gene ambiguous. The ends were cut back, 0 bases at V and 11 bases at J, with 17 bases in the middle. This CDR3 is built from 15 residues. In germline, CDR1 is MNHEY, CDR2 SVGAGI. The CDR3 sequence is CASSYSQGQTFTQHF. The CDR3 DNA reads TGTGCCAGCAGTTACTCTCAAGGCCAGACATTTACCCAGCATTTT.

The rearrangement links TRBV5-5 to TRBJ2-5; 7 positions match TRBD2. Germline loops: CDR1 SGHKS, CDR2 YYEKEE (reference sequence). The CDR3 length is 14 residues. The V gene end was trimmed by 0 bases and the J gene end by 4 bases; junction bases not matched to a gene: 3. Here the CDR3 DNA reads TGTGCCAGCAGCTTGGACGGCGGGGGAGAGACCCAGTACTTC. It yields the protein CASSLDGGGETQYF.